This section outlines one TCR beta chain sequence together with its context. The antigen is not known. These data belong to a study of blood T cells in healthy people across ages. Overall study results and limits: More naive CD4+ cells and higher diversity were found in long-lived than in aged donors.

Every donor gave roughly 9.2 milliliters of peripheral blood. V lost 0 bases and J lost 6, with 16 bases in between. Germline loops: CDR1 MGHRA, CDR2 YSYEKL. The CDR3 loop spans 16 amino acids. Then a second PCR, running roughly 7 to 11 cycles, was carried out with a sample-barcoded 5' primer and a J-beta primer mix. TCRdb itself ran the 5' RACE reads through MiXCR, one entry per CDR3 protein. The profile shows 1.5 million to 2 million distinct CDR3 sequences, 30% to 40% of them singletons. The chain joins TRBV4-1 to TRBJ2-3, with D unclear. The sequence was obtained from a human donor in good health. The sequencing input was blood. DNA of the CDR3: TGCGCCAGCAGCCAAGATCGAGATAGAGGATTGGATACGCAGTATTTT. It encodes CASSQDRDRGLDTQYF.